This is a list of T cell receptor beta chains from one sample in a study of blood T cells in healthy people across ages. Via MiXCR, TCRdb re-called the 5' RACE reads, giving one row per CDR3 protein. The repertoire includes about a million distinct CDR3 sequences, roughly 51% of them detected once, and over 20% sits in the top ten. Sequencing used blood. The receptors shown here come from a woman in her fifties or sixties in good health. CDR3s include the opening cysteine and the closing phenylalanine or tryptophan. D genes are given only for firm matches. A clone size is listed for some rows: how often the clone was seen (once, few, many), or a class if it is expanded.

TRBJ2-3	-	TRBD2	TRBV7-6	TGTGCCAGCAGCTTAAGTCCGGGAGGGGCCTCAGATACGCAGTATTTT	CASSLSPGGASDTQYF
TRBJ2-7	few	-	TRBV4-3	TGCGCCAGCAGCCAGGGGTACTCTACCTACGAGCAGTACTTC	CASSQGYSTYEQYF
TRBJ2-3	-	TRBD2	TRBV2	TGTGCCAGCAGGAAGATAGCGGGAGGCCAACTCACAGATACGCAGTATTTT	CASRKIAGGQLTDTQYF
TRBJ2-4	-	TRBD2	TRBV14	TGTGCCAGCAGCTCTAGCGGGAGGATGGGGAACATTCAGTACTTC	CASSSSGRMGNIQYF
TRBJ2-1	few	-	TRBV4-2	TGTGCCAGCAGCCAAGATCAGGGCCCCATAGAGCAGTTCTTC	CASSQDQGPIEQFF
TRBJ2-5	-	TRBD2	TRBV3-1	TGTGCCAGCCATACGGGGGACTACAATGAGCAGTACTTC	CASHTGDYNEQYF
TRBJ2-1	-	-	TRBV20-1	TGCAGTGCTAGAGAGGGCGGAAACAATGAGCCGTTCTTC	CSAREGGNNEPFF
TRBJ2-7	-	-	TRBV4-3	TGCGCCAGCAGCCAAGTAGCTAGGGGATCCTACGAGCAGTACTTC	CASSQVARGSYEQYF
TRBJ1-5	-	-	TRBV3-1	TGTGCCAGCAGCCAAGATTCAGTGAGAGGTCAGCCCCAGCATTTT	CASSQDSVRGQPQHF
TRBJ2-1	-	TRBD2	TRBV14	TGTGCCAGCAGCCAGACAAAAGCGGGAGGGCCATACAATGAGCAGTTCTTC	CASSQTKAGGPYNEQFF
TRBJ2-5	few	TRBD2	TRBV20-1	TGCAGTGCTAGAAGAAGCGGGACTTTTGAGACCCAGTACTTC	CSARRSGTFETQYF
TRBJ2-5	-	TRBD1	TRBV29-1	TGCAGCGTCGCCGCGGCCCAAGAGACAGGGGCACAAGAGGCCCAGTACTTC	CSVAAAQETGAQEAQYF
TRBJ1-4	-	TRBD1	TRBV3-1	TGTGCCAGCAGCCAAGGCCGGACAGGAGGGGGAAAACTGTTTTTT	CASSQGRTGGGKLFF
TRBJ1-2	-	-	TRBV12-3/TRBV12-4	TGTGCCAGCAGCGTGACGGCACCCTATGGCTACACCTTC	CASSVTAPYGYTF
TRBJ2-5	-	-	TRBV15	TGTGCCACCAGCGGAGGATGGGAGACCCAGTACTTC	CATSGGWETQYF
TRBJ1-4	-	-	TRBV15	TGTGCCACCAGCAGAGATAGACACCACAATGAAAAACTGTTTTTT	CATSRDRHHNEKLFF
TRBJ2-7	-	TRBD2	TRBV25-1	TGTGCCAGCAGTGAATGGGAGGGCGGCTACGAGCAGTACTTC	CASSEWEGGYEQYF
TRBJ1-4	-	-	TRBV4-3	TGCGCCAGCAGCCAAGATGGGGGACACCCTAATGAAAAACTGTTTTTT	CASSQDGGHPNEKLFF
TRBJ2-3	few	-	TRBV6-5	TGTGCCAGCACCCAAAGCGGCACAGATACGCAGTATTTT	CASTQSGTDTQYF
TRBJ2-5	few	TRBD2	TRBV28	TGTGCCAGCAGTTTTGCACTAGCGGGACAAGAGACCCAGTACTTC	CASSFALAGQETQYF
TRBJ2-7	-	-	TRBV28	TGTGCCAGCAGTTTAGTAAGACATTACTACGAGCAGTACTTC	CASSLVRHYYEQYF
TRBJ1-2	few	-	TRBV7-6	TGTGCCAGCAGCTTAGGGGGAGGGAATGGCTACACCTTC	CASSLGGGNGYTF
TRBJ1-4	-	-	TRBV27	TGTGCCAGCAGTTTTAACGGGGGCGGGGCAACTAATGAAAAACTGTTTTTT	CASSFNGGGATNEKLFF
TRBJ2-7	-	TRBD2	TRBV6-6	TGTGCCAGCAGTGACGTCGGACTAGCTCGATCCTACGAGCAGTACTTC	CASSDVGLARSYEQYF
TRBJ2-1	few	TRBD2	TRBV7-2	TGTGCCAGCAGCTTACCAGCGGGAGGGGTGGGAAGCTCCTACAATGAGCAGTTCTTC	CASSLPAGGVGSSYNEQFF
TRBJ2-7	-	-	TRBV18	TGTGCCAGCTCACCAGAGGCGAGTAGTGTGTACGAGCAGTACTTC	CASSPEASSVYEQYF
TRBJ2-1	once	-	TRBV27	TGTGCCAGCAGTTGGGCCAGGCAGAATGAGCAGTTCTTC	CASSWARQNEQFF
TRBJ1-2	-	-	TRBV20-1	TGCAGTGCTAGTCAACGGGACATCTATGGCTACACCTTC	CSASQRDIYGYTF
TRBJ1-3	-	-	TRBV12-3/TRBV12-4	TGTGCCAGCAGCTACCCCAGGAGGGCTGGAAACACCATATATTTT	CASSYPRRAGNTIYF
TRBJ2-7	-	TRBD2	TRBV10-2	TGCGCCAGCAGTGAGTTAAGACTAGCGGGAGAAGAGCAGTACTTC	CASSELRLAGEEQYF
TRBJ2-7	-	-	TRBV5-1	TGCGCCAGCAGAGACGAATGGCATGTTCCTTACGAGCAGTACTTC	CASRDEWHVPYEQYF
TRBJ2-7	few	-	TRBV20-1	TGCAGTGCTAGGAGGGACCGAAGGAGCTACGAGCAGTACTTC	CSARRDRRSYEQYF
TRBJ2-3	-	TRBD1	TRBV29-1	TGCAGCGTTGAAGCCGGGACAGGGGGACTAGCAGATACGCAGTATTTT	CSVEAGTGGLADTQYF
TRBJ2-1	-	-	TRBV12-3/TRBV12-4	TGTGCCATCAGTCCAACTAGTATTTCTGAGCAGTTCTTC	CAISPTSISEQFF
TRBJ2-7	few	TRBD1	TRBV28	TGTGCCAGCAGTTTACCACAGGGGACCACATCATACGAGCAGTACTTC	CASSLPQGTTSYEQYF
TRBJ2-5	-	-	TRBV24-1	TGTGCCACCAGTGATCACCCAGGGACCCAGTACTTC	CATSDHPGTQYF